Listed here are 28 T cell receptor beta chains from one sample, sequenced in a study of early T cells in non-severe SARS-CoV-2 infection listed by TCRdb under 2021. The method behind the library was 5' RACE. These reads were obtained on a NextSeq 500. The public reads were quality trimmed at Q25 with fastp and then assembled into clones with MiXCR by TCRdb, keeping productive beta chains. Under each unique CDR3 protein, matching rows form one entry showing the most common genes and DNA. The sample includes some 57,000 distinct CDR3 sequences, with about 10% observed a single time. The ten largest clones add up to roughly 4.7% of the sample. Sequencing was done on a sample of whole blood. Every receptor here comes from an adult who was a healthcare worker with PCR-confirmed SARS-CoV-2 infection or an uninfected control (not recorded which).

This chain uses TRBV11-2 with TRBJ1-2, with 8 positions matching TRBD1. Germline V lookup: CDR1 SGHAT, CDR2 FQNNGV. CDR3 length equals 14 residues. V lost 6 bases to trimming and J lost 4 bases; unmatched junction nucleotides: 7. As DNA, the CDR3 is TGTGCCAGCAGAACACCAGGGGGCACCTATGGCTACACCTTC. Translated, it gives CASRTPGGTYGYTF.

This chain connects TRBV7-2 to TRBJ1-2, with D unresolved. In germline, CDR1 is SGHTA, CDR2 FQGNSA. This CDR3 region has 14 residues. V was clipped by 7 bases and J by 0 bases, with 12 bases between them. The CDR3 bases are TGTGCCAGCACCTCTCCCGGGTCTAACTATGGCTACACCTTC. Translated: CASTSPGSNYGYTF.

This clonotype was recorded at least ten times. The chain recombines TRBV6-2 or TRBV6-3 with TRBJ2-1; TRBD2 matches 10 bases. The CDR3 contains 15 residues. The J segment lost 3 bases and the V segment lost 6 bases, leaving 5 bases of the junction unmatched. Per the germline V gene, CDR1 is MNHEY and CDR2 is SVGEGT. This chain's CDR3 is CASSQGTSDYNEQFF. CDR3 nucleotides: TGTGCCAGCAGCCAAGGGACTAGCGACTACAATGAGCAGTTCTTC.

At least ten counts were recorded for this clonotype. The chain has TRBV6-5 and TRBJ2-7; D perhaps matches TRBD2 (6 bases). The length of the CDR3 is 15 residues. Trimming took 2 bases from V and 2 from J, leaving 13 bases between them. CDR1 is MNHEY, CDR2 SVGAGI, per germline. The chain's CDR3 is CASSYNSGPTYEQYF. In nucleotides, the CDR3 is TGTGCCAGCAGTTACAATAGCGGCCCGACCTACGAGCAGTACTTC.

Ten or more counts support this clonotype. The chain recombines TRBV7-9 with TRBJ1-3, with D perhaps TRBD1 (6 bases). Per the germline V gene, CDR1 is SEHNR and CDR2 is FQNEAQ (reference sequence). The CDR3 contains 14 residues. Deletions cut 9 bases from V and 0 bases from J, with 12 bases between. CDR3 loop: CARDTDSSGNTIYF. In DNA form, the CDR3 reads TGTGCCAGGGATACGGACAGCTCTGGAAACACCATATATTTT.

In its sample, this clonotype was seen a few times. The chain combines TRBV3-1 with TRBJ2-7, with TRBD2 identical over 8 bases. CDR1 is LGHDT and CDR2 is YNNKEL in the germline V gene (reference sequence). This CDR3 is built from 15 residues. The V gene end was trimmed by 1 base and the J gene end by 5 bases; junction bases not matched to a gene: 7. CDR3 in amino acids: CASSQVGSGADEQYF. The DNA for the CDR3 is TGTGCCAGCAGCCAAGTGGGTAGCGGGGCGGACGAGCAGTACTTC.

This clonotype appeared many times. This chain joins TRBV3-1 and TRBJ1-5; D is unclear. CDR1 and CDR2 from the germline V gene are LGHDT and YNNKEL (reference sequence). The CDR3 runs 9 residues. The V and J ends lost 4 bases and 11 bases respectively, with 3 bases between them. The chain's CDR3 is CASSPSQHF. CDR3 nucleotides: TGTGCCAGCAGCCCATCCCAGCATTTT.

This clonotype was observed a handful of times. The chain has TRBV5-1 and TRBJ1-3; 9 bases line up with TRBD1. Germline V gene lookup returns CDR1 SGHRS and CDR2 YFSETQ. This CDR3 has 15 residues. J gave up 6 bases and V 1 base, and 5 bases lay outside the gene matches. In DNA form, the CDR3 reads TGCGCCAGCAGCTTGCGGACAGGGGCCGTAAACACCATATATTTT. This sequence encodes CASSLRTGAVNTIYF.

This clonotype was found a few times. The J gene is TRBJ1-2, the V gene TRBV7-8; possible D gene TRBD1, 5 bases. V lost 5 bases, J lost 4 bases, and 11 bases lay in between. The CDR3 has 13 amino acids. Germline CDR1 reads SGHVS; CDR2 reads FQNEAQ. Here the CDR3 DNA reads TGTGCCAGCAGCCCCGGGACGGTCTATGGCTACACCTTC. Translated: CASSPGTVYGYTF.

The chain uses TRBV7-9 and TRBJ1-3; no definite D call. The CDR3 sequence is 14 residues long. Germline V gene sequence: CDR1 SEHNR, CDR2 FQNEAQ (reference sequence). Deletions cut 8 bases from V and 0 bases from J, with 11 bases between. The CDR3 is CASEGSLSGNTIYF. The CDR3 nucleotides read TGTGCCAGCGAGGGCAGCCTCTCTGGAAACACCATATATTTT. The full variable domain, rest sourced from reference TRBV7-9 and TRBJ1-3, is DTGVSQNPRHKITKRGQNVTFRCDPISEHNRLYWYRQTLGQGPEFLTYFQNEAQLEKSRLLSDRFSAERPKGSFSTLEIQRTEQGDSAMYLCASEGSLSGNTIYFGEGSWLTVV.

This clonotype has only a few counts. The chain links TRBV7-9 to TRBJ2-5, with 7 bases lining up with TRBD2. V lost 11 bases, J lost 5 bases, and 14 bases stayed unmatched. This CDR3 has 14 residues. The germline V gene has CDR1 SEHNR and CDR2 FQNEAQ (reference sequence). The CDR3 loop is CASGRDGRLETQYF. For the CDR3, the DNA is TGTGCCTCCGGCCGGGACGGGAGGCTGGAGACCCAGTACTTC.

This clonotype has just a few counts. CDR3 loop: CATSDFIGHEQFF. CDR3 nucleotides: TGTGCCACCAGTGATTTCATAGGGCATGAGCAGTTCTTC. The J gene is TRBJ2-1, the V gene TRBV24-1; D ambiguous. CDR1 KGHDR and CDR2 SFDVKD come from the germline V gene. The CDR3 is 13 residues long. Trimming shortened V by 1 base and J by 8 bases, and 8 bases separated the two germline ends.

This clonotype was detected ten times or more. This chain links TRBV5-5 with TRBJ2-3, with D uncertain. CDR1 is SGHKS, CDR2 YYEKEE, per germline (reference sequence). Trimming took 4 bases from V and 4 from J, leaving 19 bases between them. The CDR3 contains 16 residues. CDR3 loop: CASSLGPAVGADTQYF. As DNA, the CDR3 is TGTGCCAGCAGCCTTGGACCTGCCGTGGGTGCAGATACGCAGTATTTT.

This clonotype was counted at least ten times. V and J are TRBV25-1 and TRBJ2-7, with a weak D call TRBD2 (7 bases). The V end was cut by 3 bases, the J end by 5 bases, with 17 bases between. CDR1 and CDR2 (germline): MGHDK, SYGVNS. CDR3 size: 15 residues. In DNA, the CDR3 is TGTGCCAGCAGTGACCCGGCTACAGGGAGGGACGAGCAGTACTTC. It yields the protein CASSDPATGRDEQYF.

In its sample, this clonotype was seen many times. V and J are TRBV15 and TRBJ2-3, with a possible D match to TRBD2 (6 bases). The CDR3 sequence is 16 residues long. Germline CDR1 reads LNHNV; CDR2 reads YYDKDF (reference sequence). Trimming stripped 3 bases from V and 4 bases from J, with 17 bases between. The CDR3 region is CATSSARGVGADTQYF. The CDR3 DNA sequence: TGTGCCACCAGCAGCGCTCGCGGGGTAGGGGCAGATACGCAGTATTTT.

This clonotype was detected only a few times. The J gene is TRBJ2-5, the V gene TRBV7-2; possible D gene TRBD2, 6 bases. CDR3 length: 15 residues. V shed 2 bases and J shed 4 bases, with 14 bases lying between them. CDR1 and CDR2 (germline): SGHTA, FQGNSA. The CDR3 bases are TGTGCCAGCAGCTTACTCGGGGGTCCAGCAGAGACCCAGTACTTC. Protein product: CASSLLGGPAETQYF.

This clonotype was seen ten or more times. CDR3 sequence (DNA): TGTGCCAGCTCCCAACAAATGACAGGGGGGAAAAGAAATGAAGCTTTCTTT. This gives the protein CASSQQMTGGKRNEAFF. The chain couples TRBV18 to TRBJ1-1; 9 nucleotides line up with TRBD1. This CDR3 contains 17 residues. Trimming took 6 bases from V and 7 from J; bases not matched to a gene: 18. CDR1 and CDR2 from the germline V gene are KGHSH and LQKENI.

This clonotype was seen only a few times. This chain connects TRBV5-1 to TRBJ2-4, with a weak D call TRBD2 (6 bases). Trimming removed 0 bases at V and 9 bases at J, with 10 bases between. Germline assignment: CDR1 SGHRS and CDR2 YFSETQ. The CDR3 extends over 13 amino acids. This chain's CDR3 is CASSLAGEGIQYF. The DNA for the CDR3 is TGCGCCAGCAGCTTGGCGGGAGAGGGCATTCAGTACTTC.

This chain uses TRBV10-3 with TRBJ2-5; 7 nucleotides align to TRBD2. V dropped 10 bases and J dropped 4; count of bases not matched to a gene: 3. This CDR3 comprises 11 residues. CDR1 and CDR2 (germline): ENHRY, SYGVKD. The CDR3 loop is CATASGETQYF. CDR3 bases: TGTGCCACGGCTAGCGGAGAGACCCAGTACTTC.

This clonotype was counted ten times or more. The chain employs TRBV3-1 and TRBJ1-1; D gene unclear. The germline gives CDR1 LGHDT, CDR2 YNNKEL (reference sequence). This CDR3 spans 13 amino acids. The V end was cut by 4 bases, the J end by 4 bases, with 10 bases between. CDR3: CASSLEGRTEAFF. CDR3 DNA: TGTGCCAGCAGCCTTGAGGGTCGCACTGAAGCTTTCTTT.

The table lists this clonotype with a few counts. The CDR3: CASSQSGTGEEETQYF. The CDR3 nucleotides read TGTGCCAGCAGCCAATCCGGGACAGGGGAGGAAGAGACCCAGTACTTC. V gene TRBV3-1 combines with J gene TRBJ2-5; 10 nucleotides match TRBD1. V lost 2 bases, J lost 3 bases, and 6 bases stayed unmatched. Germline V gives CDR1 LGHDT, CDR2 YNNKEL (reference sequence). There are 16 residues in the CDR3.

This clonotype was detected many times. This chain uses TRBV5-5 with TRBJ2-1; perhaps TRBD2 as D (6 bases). This CDR3 region has 16 residues. Germline-derived CDR1 and CDR2 are SGHKS and YYEKEE (reference sequence). V was shortened by 7 bases and J by 2 bases, with 19 bases between the two germline ends. The CDR3 loop is CASYHSGGLTYNEQFF. The CDR3 DNA reads as TGTGCCAGCTACCACTCCGGGGGTTTGACCTACAATGAGCAGTTCTTC.

This clonotype was seen only a few times. The CDR3 sequence: CASSPLGQGNNEQFF. The CDR3 DNA follows: TGTGCCAGCAGTCCTCTGGGACAGGGAAACAATGAGCAGTTCTTC. The V and J genes are TRBV12-3 or TRBV12-4 and TRBJ2-1, with TRBD1 matching 9 bases. The CDR3 is made up of 15 amino acids. V lost 5 bases, J lost 5 bases, and 7 bases stayed unmatched.

This clonotype was observed a handful of times. The chain has TRBV7-2 and TRBJ1-1, with D unclear. V lost 3 bases and J lost 10, with 15 bases in between. This CDR3 is 13 amino acids long. Germline V lookup: CDR1 SGHTA, CDR2 FQGNSA. The DNA for the CDR3 is TGTGCCAGCAGCTTGAACCCAGCAGTTGGAGCTTTCTTT. It encodes CASSLNPAVGAFF.

The CDR3 bases are TGTGCCAGCAGCGAGGGACGGTCCTACGAGCAGTACTTC. Protein: CASSEGRSYEQYF. The chain carries TRBV11-2 and TRBJ2-7; possibly TRBD1 or TRBD2 for D (5 bases each). This CDR3 region has 13 residues. The ends were cut back, 5 bases at V and 1 base at J, with 9 bases in the middle. Per the germline V gene, CDR1 is SGHAT and CDR2 is FQNNGV. The full variable domain, rest sourced from reference TRBV11-2 and TRBJ2-7, is EAGVAQSPRYKIIEKRQSVAFWCNPISGHATLYWYQQILGQGPKLLIQFQNNGVVDDSQLPKDRFSAERLKGVDSTLKIQPAKLEDSAVYLCASSEGRSYEQYFGPGTRLTVT.

The sample holds a few counts of this clonotype. For the CDR3, the DNA is TGTGCCAGCAGTAGGGACAGTTCGAACACTGAAGCTTTCTTT. Translation gives CASSRDSSNTEAFF. The chain recombines TRBV6-6 with TRBJ1-1; 7 positions match TRBD1. Trimming cost V 5 bases and J 1 base; bases outside gene matches: 4. Germline V gene lookup returns CDR1 MNHNY and CDR2 SVGAGI (reference sequence). This CDR3 spans 14 amino acids.

There are a few counts of this clonotype. The chain couples TRBV12-3 or TRBV12-4 to TRBJ2-2, with 9 bases lining up with TRBD1. V gave up 6 bases and J gave up 6 bases; unmatched junction bases: 17. This CDR3 has 18 amino acids. CDR3 region: CASSPQTGGPTSPGELFF. Written as DNA, the CDR3 is TGTGCCAGCAGCCCGCAAACAGGGGGCCCGACGTCGCCCGGGGAGCTGTTTTTT.

The chain is built from TRBV5-4 and TRBJ2-3; D gene uncertain. The CDR3 is 13 residues long. Trimming took 4 bases from V and 0 from J, leaving 6 bases between them. CDR1 is SGHNT, CDR2 YYREEE, per germline (reference sequence). In DNA, the CDR3 is TGTGCCAGCAGCACGACTAGCACAGATACGCAGTATTTT. Encoded protein: CASSTTSTDTQYF.